A selection of T cell receptor beta chains follows, all from one sample in a study of patients and donors after allogeneic stem cell transplantation. TCRdb recomputed calls from the RT-PCR reads with MiXCR, one row per CDR3 protein. Of 800,000 to 1,000,000 distinct CDR3 sequences listed, around 17% are singletons. Sequenced sample: blood, either unsorted or a sorted T cell fraction (not recorded which). These receptor sequences come from a human donor who was either an allogeneic HSCT recipient or a stem cell or donor lymphocyte infusion donor (not recorded which). It is not recorded whose cells these are; they may come from a transplant donor. CDR3s leave out the opening cysteine and the closing phenylalanine or tryptophan. Not every row has a clone size; where given, it reads once, few, many or a size class.

clone_size cdr3_length v_call cdr3_aa
few 11 TRBV5-1 ASDDGDSYGYT
. 14 TRBV12-3/TRBV12-4 ATTLRQGGFTGELF
many 9 TRBV24-1 ATSVQDEQF
few 13 TRBV12-3/TRBV12-4 ASSDPGTGTYEQY
few 11 TRBV5-1 ASSLVAGDEQF
few 13 TRBV7-9 ASSLVGQGYEKLF
many 12 TRBV10-3 AISSTASNQPQH
few 12 TRBV5-1 ASALTGTRGEQY
. 13 TRBV20-1 SARVGGGIGYGYT
few 10 TRBV20-1 SASTAQETQY
few 10 TRBV29-1 SVTLVGDTQY
. 12 TRBV29-1 SVEDRSGAYEQY
many 12 TRBV7-8 ASSLLQGSTEAF
. 14 TRBV7-6 ASSSRDGVFSYEQY
few 16 TRBV2 ASRGGGTVSLGYNEQF
few 16 TRBV11-2 ASSLGPSGGARTDTQY
few 14 TRBV7-9 ASSFVGGRITGELF
. 13 TRBV5-1 ASSPGAGGIYGYT
few 11 TRBV20-1 SATRGGGRPQH
once 12 TRBV27 ASSFGTPNEKLF
few 13 TRBV20-1 SAFTYRATQETQY
. 13 TRBV28 ACTGGYSSLYGYT
. 15 TRBV27 ASRRERTDTRQETQY
few 16 TRBV27 ASSFPRGRSGSYNEQF
. 13 TRBV12-3/TRBV12-4 ASSRGQGADQPQH
. 14 TRBV5-6 ASSLDPTTKHNEQF
few 12 TRBV6-5 ASSYETRTGELF
. 12 TRBV7-3 ASRPIRINYGYT
few 11 TRBV29-1 SVTTGDNEKLF
few 12 TRBV7-9 ASSPRTATYGYT
few 13 TRBV11-2 ASSLRARFFREQF
. 13 TRBV5-1 ASSLEGPPVDEQY
. 12 TRBV19 ASSRPGQSYGYT
. 13 TRBV7-2 ASSPVVGSGNTIY
many 9 TRBV12-3/TRBV12-4 ASSFQAQAF
many 13 TRBV20-1 SASQGDFLGDTQY
few 12 TRBV7-2 ASSRDLAGETQY
once 12 TRBV21-1 ARTGRDQGHEQY
many 9 TRBV12-3/TRBV12-4 ASRQTSFQY
. 12 TRBV12-3/TRBV12-4 ASSSPSFAYEQY
. 15 TRBV5-1 ASSLGNDRTSGNTIY
. 11 TRBV4-3 ASRLGRNSPLH
many 10 TRBV10-3 AITDRRDEQF
few 11 TRBV7-9 ARRGPAKDEQY
. 14 TRBV7-7 ASSAGLAGAYNEQF
. 13 TRBV7-2 ASSARQGGEIPLH
. 17 TRBV11-2 ASSPRALAGGLAKNIQY
. 11 TRBV7-9 ARRRGRGETQY
many 12 TRBV6-1 ATSRDKSNQPQH
. 12 TRBV7-9 ASSFSDSGNTIY
few 13 TRBV30 AWTGTVTTETEAF
few 13 TRBV5-1 ASSLDRGLFGELF
. 10 TRBV11-2 ASSSQGAEQY
few 15 TRBV11-2 ASSLGRQGAYTDTQY
few 11 TRBV5-1 ASTPRDGTEAF
many 14 TRBV20-1 SASETSGTPYNEQF
few 13 TRBV7-2 ASSLTGQALYGYT
. 12 TRBV30 AWSVGAGPYEQY
few 13 TRBV30 AWSGDRPNHSPLH
. 15 TRBV7-9 ASSLATGAVVYTEAF